This T cell receptor (beta chain) came from a study of cytomegalovirus exposure and HLA in healthy donors. The donors formed part of the approximately 130-subject validation cohort, distinct from the roughly 730-subject first cohort. Germline assignment: CDR1 MGHRA and CDR2 YSYEKL. This CDR3 spans 14 amino acids. Trimming stripped 1 base from V and 1 base from J, with 7 bases between. Sequencing was performed with immunoSEQ multiplex PCR; in TCRdb, only in-frame clones are kept and a portion is missing. The sample lists 70,000 to 80,000 clones; 94% were seen once. Sequenced material: PBMCs. The V and J genes are TRBV4-1 and TRBJ2-5; D not certain. This TCR came from a woman younger than 30 in good health and CMV-seronegative. The CDR3 loop reads CASSQAGSQETQYF. The CDR3 DNA follows: TGCGCCAGCAGCCAAGCTGGCTCCCAAGAGACCCAGTACTTC.